The clone carrying this TCR beta chain was observed a few times. TCRdb recomputed calls from the PCR reads with MiXCR, one row per CDR3 protein. This sample yields some 100,000 distinct CDR3 sequences, of which 36% are seen a single time; around 4.2% belongs to the top ten. The germline V gene has CDR1 SGHAT and CDR2 FQNNGV. J lost 1 base, V lost 5 bases, and 8 bases had no gene match. The CDR3 consists of 16 residues. The data were obtained in a study of molecular identifiers for immune sequencing clone quantification. This TCR derives from a human donor in good health. Some libraries in this study had Jurkat cell RNA spiked in. The chain joins TRBV11-2 to TRBJ2-3; 8 positions agree with TRBD2. Sequencing used naive CD8+ T cells from blood, with Jurkat cell RNA spiked in. Documented subset: FACS-sorted CD8+CD4-CCR7+CD45RA+ naive T cells. CDR3 in amino acids: CASSIGLALRTDTQYF. The DNA for the CDR3 is TGTGCCAGCAGCATCGGACTAGCTCTCCGCACAGATACGCAGTATTTT.